The 22 T cell receptor beta chains given below trace back to one sample, sequenced in a study of T cells after yellow fever vaccination (dated by TCRdb to the late 2010s). The treatment or condition label here, explained by the study, means: live attenuated yellow fever vaccine strain. Libraries were prepared through 5' RACE. Sequencing used an Illumina NovaSeq 6000. TCRdb cleaned the public reads at Q25 with fastp, built clones with MiXCR and kept in-frame beta chains. Rows matching on CDR3 protein sequence are summarized as one entry with the most common DNA and genes. The sample contains 250,000 to 400,000 distinct CDR3 sequences, approximately 4% of them found a single time. The biggest ten clones account for 20% to 25% of the sample. Sequences were derived from PBMCs, sampled 5 days after the yellow fever booster vaccination. All receptors come from a man between 18 and 35 years old who received the YFV17D yellow fever vaccine.

This clonotype was found many times. The V gene is TRBV5-1, the J gene TRBJ2-5; TRBD1 matches 9 bases. J gave up 5 bases and V 4 bases, and 6 bases lay outside the gene matches. The CDR3 has 14 residues. Germline V gene data show CDR1 as SGHRS and CDR2 as YFSETQ. CDR3 nucleotides: TGCGCCAGCAGCGGGGGACAGGGTGCGGAGACCCAGTACTTC. Translated, it gives CASSGGQGAETQYF.

This chain joins TRBV29-1 and TRBJ1-1; D may be TRBD1 (5 bases). V lost 8 bases, J lost 1 base, and 17 bases lay in between. Germline assignment: CDR1 SQVTM and CDR2 ANQGSEA. The CDR3 extends over 14 amino acids. The CDR3 DNA reads TGCAGCATGGCAGGGTTAGGGAGGAACACTGAAGCTTTCTTT. Protein: CSMAGLGRNTEAFF.

This chain uses TRBV12-3 or TRBV12-4 with TRBJ2-3, with D possibly being TRBD2 (6 bases). V lost 2 bases to trimming and J lost 11 bases, with 14 bases between them. The CDR3 is 13 amino acids. CDR3 coding DNA: TGTGCCAGCAGTTTAAATCTGCGGGGTGTGCAGTATTTT. This sequence encodes CASSLNLRGVQYF.

This chain uses TRBV2 with TRBJ1-2; 8 bases match TRBD1. This CDR3 is 17 amino acids long. Germline loops: CDR1 SNHLY, CDR2 FYNNEI. Unmatched junction bases numbered 22, after V lost 10 bases and J lost 6 bases. The CDR3 spells CAISLVGQGFSLDGYTF. The CDR3 DNA follows: TGTGCCATTTCTTTGGTTGGACAGGGTTTTTCTTTGGATGGCTACACCTTC.

The V and J genes are TRBV13 and TRBJ2-3; D uncertain. Trimming took off 5 bases at V and 4 bases at J, with 7 bases between the two ends. Germline-derived CDR1 and CDR2 are PRHDT and FYEKMQ (reference sequence). The CDR3 extends over 12 amino acids. CDR3: CASSPWADTQYF. The CDR3 region has the DNA TGTGCCAGCAGCCCCTGGGCAGATACGCAGTATTTT.

The sample holds a few counts of this clonotype. V usage is TRBV6-2 or TRBV6-3 and J usage is TRBJ2-3; the match to TRBD2 covers 8 bases. Germline V gene data show CDR1 as MNHEY and CDR2 as SVGEGT. The CDR3 runs 14 residues. V gave up 11 bases and J gave up 1 base; unmatched junction bases: 8. The DNA of the CDR3 is TGTGCCGGTGACTCGGGACTAGGCACAGATACGCAGTATTTT. The encoded protein is CAGDSGLGTDTQYF.

This clonotype was seen a handful of times. This sequence joins TRBV20-1 and TRBJ2-3; TRBD2 matches at 7 bases. Germline CDR1 and CDR2: DFQATT and SNEGSKA (reference sequence). With 4 bases clipped from V and 0 bases from J, the junction kept 4 bases outside the gene matches. CDR3 length: 14 residues. The CDR3 is CSAILATSTDTQYF. CDR3 nucleotide sequence: TGCAGTGCTATACTAGCGACCAGCACAGATACGCAGTATTTT.

In this sample, this clonotype turned up many times. The rearrangement uses TRBV7-2 and TRBJ2-1; 11 bases are shared with TRBD2. The germline gives CDR1 SGHTA, CDR2 FQGNSA. The V segment lost 5 bases and the J segment 6 bases; nucleotides outside the gene matches: 6. The CDR3 is 15 amino acids. CDR3: CASSPAGTSGNEQFF. CDR3 bases: TGTGCCAGCAGCCCGGCCGGGACTAGCGGCAATGAGCAGTTCTTC.

CDR3 amino acids: CASSQGTRGPSTDTQYF. CDR3 bases: TGCGCCAGCAGCCAAGGCACCAGGGGCCCTAGCACAGATACGCAGTATTTT. The chain combines TRBV4-3 with TRBJ2-3; D is possibly TRBD1 (6 bases). This CDR3 comprises 17 residues. From germline, CDR1 is LGHNA and CDR2 YSLEER. Trimming pared 1 base from V and 0 bases from J, leaving 14 bases between.

This clonotype was counted only a few times. The genes are TRBV15 and TRBJ1-5; D remains ambiguous. Trimming pared 0 bases from V and 3 bases from J, leaving 12 bases between. Germline V CDR1 and CDR2: LNHNV, YYDKDF (reference sequence). There are 16 residues in the CDR3. The chain's CDR3 is CATSRDRQLYNQPQHF. In DNA, the CDR3 is TGTGCCACCAGCAGAGATCGGCAGTTATACAATCAGCCCCAGCATTTT.

Points on this clonotype: A read error may explain this, as a much larger clone is one base away. The V call is TRBV7-2, the J call TRBJ1-6; D is possibly TRBD1 (5 bases). The germline V gene has CDR1 SGHTA and CDR2 FQGNSA. The CDR3 spans 16 residues. Between the trimmed V and J ends, which lost 6 bases and 0 bases, there was a span of 12 bases. CDR3 residues: CASRVQDVSYNSPLHF. The CDR3 nucleotides read TGTGCCAGCAGGGTACAGGATGTCTCCTATAATTCACCCCTCCACTTT.

V and J are TRBV6-1 and TRBJ2-1; D ambiguous. Germline V lookup: CDR1 MNHNS, CDR2 SASEGT. Trimming removed 4 bases from V and 0 bases from J, with 13 bases in between. The CDR3 is 16 residues long. The CDR3 protein is CASSAQDLSSYNEQFF. CDR3 in DNA: TGTGCCAGCAGTGCTCAAGACCTGAGCTCCTACAATGAGCAGTTCTTC.

The rearrangement links TRBV11-2 to TRBJ2-6; D ambiguous. The CDR3 has 18 residues. Germline V CDR1 and CDR2: SGHAT, FQNNGV. With 4 bases removed from V and 4 bases from J, the gap between germline ends came to 20 bases. The CDR3 spells CASSSINARRAGANVLTF. The CDR3 coding sequence is TGTGCCAGCAGCTCAATCAATGCAAGGAGAGCCGGGGCCAACGTCCTGACTTTC.

This clonotype was observed a few times. The chain has TRBV4-2 and TRBJ1-6; the D is unclear. The V and J ends lost 3 bases and 7 bases respectively, with 16 bases between them. The CDR3 extends over 16 amino acids. From germline, CDR1 is LGHNA and CDR2 YNFKEQ. The CDR3 is CASSQDGRVWNSPLHF. CDR3 nucleotides: TGTGCCAGCAGCCAGGATGGACGGGTTTGGAATTCACCCCTCCACTTT.

Here the CDR3 reads CSARDPPESYEQYV. The CDR3 nucleotides read TGCAGTGCTAGAGATCCCCCGGAGTCCTACGAGCAGTACGTC. V gene TRBV20-1 combines with J gene TRBJ2-7; D unresolved. The CDR3 runs 14 residues. Trimming cost V 0 bases and J 1 base, with 10 bases left between them. Looked up from germline, CDR1 is DFQATT and CDR2 is SNEGSKA (reference sequence).

The V and J genes are TRBV29-1 and TRBJ2-3; D is unresolved. The CDR3 contains 13 residues. The germline V and J ends were trimmed by 7 bases and 2 bases, with 13 bases remaining between them. Germline V gene lookup returns CDR1 SQVTM and CDR2 ANQGSEA. DNA for the CDR3: TGCAGCGCTCTTTACGGTTCCACAGATACGCAGTATTTT. This codes for CSALYGSTDTQYF.

The V call is TRBV12-3 or TRBV12-4, the J call TRBJ1-2, with a weak D call TRBD1 (5 bases). The CDR3 extends over 12 amino acids. V was shortened by 4 bases and J by 5 bases, with 8 bases between the two germline ends. In DNA, the CDR3 is TGTGCCAGCAGTTGGGGGGGATATGGCTACACCTTC. Translation gives CASSWGGYGYTF.

This clonotype was counted at least ten times. V and J are TRBV11-3 and TRBJ2-7; maybe TRBD1 (6 bases). In germline, CDR1 is SGHNT, CDR2 YENEEA. Deletions cut 0 bases from V and 3 bases from J, with 12 bases between. This CDR3 comprises 15 residues. The DNA for the CDR3 is TGTGCCAGCAGCTTAGATCAACAGGGCTTCTACGAGCAGTACTTC. It encodes CASSLDQQGFYEQYF.

This clonotype was picked up many times. The rearrangement uses TRBV12-3 or TRBV12-4 and TRBJ2-7; D might be TRBD1 or TRBD2, each matching 5 bases. V was cut by 3 bases and J by 6 bases, with 18 bases left in between. This CDR3 comprises 15 residues. CDR3 residues: CASSFTGDPRAEQYF. The CDR3 DNA reads as TGTGCCAGCAGTTTCACCGGGGACCCCCGGGCCGAGCAGTACTTC.

This clonotype has ten or more counts. This sequence joins TRBV3-1 and TRBJ1-2; D is ambiguous. Trimming left V 8 bases short and J 8 bases short, with 24 bases between. The length of the CDR3 is 15 residues. Germline loops: CDR1 LGHDT, CDR2 YNNKEL (reference sequence). This CDR3 is CASGDRWQASRGYTF. CDR3 sequence (DNA): TGTGCCAGCGGCGATCGGTGGCAGGCGTCTAGGGGCTACACCTTC.

The chain uses TRBV5-5 and TRBJ1-2, with 8 positions matching TRBD1. Trimming removed 4 bases from V and 7 bases from J; junction bases left unmatched: 6. Germline V CDR1 and CDR2: SGHKS, YYEKEE (reference sequence). The CDR3 spans 13 residues. CDR3 coding DNA: TGTGCCAGCAGCCTGGACAGGGAATCTGGCTACACCTTC. As protein: CASSLDRESGYTF.

The V and J genes are TRBV7-9 and TRBJ1-4; 8 bases map to TRBD1. CDR3 length equals 15 residues. The germline V gene encodes CDR1 SEHNR and CDR2 FQNEAQ (reference sequence). V was clipped by 5 bases and J by 4 bases; unmatched bases: 6. CDR3 sequence reads: CASSLDRGFNEKLFF. The CDR3, as DNA: TGTGCCAGCAGCCTTGACAGGGGCTTTAATGAAAAACTGTTTTTT.